The 6 T cell receptor beta chains listed next were all sequenced from one sample in a study of T cells in Graves' hyperthyroidism and ophthalmopathy. Amplification yielded TCR beta CDR3 regions, with RNA transcripts as the source. In the first-round RT-PCR of the TCR CDR3, the HTBI primer set was used. One entry per CDR3 protein, called by TCRdb with MiXCR from the multiplex PCR reads. Found here are hundreds of thousands of distinct CDR3 sequences, roughly 37% of them singletons; the top ten hold around 9.3%. Specimen: blood. The receptor set was obtained from a man between 18 and 35 years old with Graves' hyperthyroidism.

This clonotype has at least ten counts. Here the CDR3 reads CASSLGRGAEARNTIYF. Written as DNA, the CDR3 is TGTGCCAGCAGCTTAGGACGTGGCGCCGAAGCAAGAAACACCATATATTTT. The V gene is TRBV7-9, the J gene TRBJ1-3, with D hard to call. In germline, CDR1 is SEHNR, CDR2 FQNEAQ (reference sequence). V was clipped by 1 base and J by 5 bases, with 18 bases between them. The CDR3 spans 17 residues.

With regard to this clonotype: This may stem from a read error, because a much larger clone lies one nucleotide away. V usage is TRBV10-3 and J usage is TRBJ1-5; D unresolved. This CDR3 spans 12 amino acids. CDR1 and CDR2 from the germline V gene are ENHRY and SYGVKD. V lost 2 bases to trimming and J lost 6 bases, with 5 bases between them. The CDR3 nucleotides read TGTGCCATCAGTGAGGGGAGTCAGCCCCAGCATTTT. This codes for CAISEGSQPQHF.

The V gene is TRBV10-3, the J gene TRBJ1-2; D gene unclear. The V gene's germline CDR1 is ENHRY and CDR2 SYGVKD. The CDR3 sequence is 15 residues long. With 2 bases removed from V and 2 bases from J, the gap between germline ends came to 12 bases. This CDR3 is CAISEDPQANYGYTF. In DNA, the CDR3 is TGTGCCATCAGTGAGGACCCCCAGGCGAACTATGGCTACACCTTC.

This rearrangement joins TRBV10-3 to TRBJ1-1; D ambiguous. Germline V gives CDR1 ENHRY, CDR2 SYGVKD. The CDR3 consists of 14 residues. The germline V and J ends were trimmed by 10 bases and 1 base, with 16 bases remaining between them. The CDR3 nucleotides read TGTGCCACCCATAGAATAATCGAGAACACTGAAGCTTTCTTT. This translates into CATHRIIENTEAFF.

There are a few counts of this clonotype. The rearrangement joins TRBV7-8 to TRBJ2-5; D remains unclear. The germline V gene encodes CDR1 SGHVS and CDR2 FQNEAQ. Trimming removed 4 bases from V and 0 bases from J, with 6 bases in between. The CDR3 runs 13 residues. The CDR3 nucleotides are TGTGCCAGCAGCTCTAAAAACCAAGAGACCCAGTACTTC. It specifies CASSSKNQETQYF.

The chain combines TRBV20-1 with TRBJ1-2; D is unclear. Trimming removed 6 bases at V and 4 bases at J, with 6 bases between. Germline assignment: CDR1 DFQATT and CDR2 SNEGSKA (reference sequence). The CDR3 has 10 residues. CDR3 residues: CSAYGYGYTF. The CDR3 coding sequence is TGCAGTGCGTACGGCTATGGCTACACCTTC.